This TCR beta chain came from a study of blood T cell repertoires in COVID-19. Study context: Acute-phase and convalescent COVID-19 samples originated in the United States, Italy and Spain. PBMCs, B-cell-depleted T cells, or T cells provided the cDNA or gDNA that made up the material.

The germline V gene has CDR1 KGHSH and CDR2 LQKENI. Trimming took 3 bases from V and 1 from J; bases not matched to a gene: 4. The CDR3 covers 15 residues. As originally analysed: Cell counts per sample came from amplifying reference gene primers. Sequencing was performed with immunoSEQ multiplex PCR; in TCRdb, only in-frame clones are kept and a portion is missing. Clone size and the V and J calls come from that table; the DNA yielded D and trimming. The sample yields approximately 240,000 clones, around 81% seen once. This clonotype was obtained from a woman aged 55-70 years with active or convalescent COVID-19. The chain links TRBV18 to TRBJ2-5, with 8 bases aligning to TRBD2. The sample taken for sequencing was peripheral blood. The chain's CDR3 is CASSPGSGAQETQYF. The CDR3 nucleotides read TGTGCCAGCTCACCTGGTAGCGGGGCCCAAGAGACCCAGTACTTC.